This T cell receptor beta chain was documented in a study of blood T cell repertoires in COVID-19. The cohort comprised adults aged 18 to 89 years residing in about two dozen US areas. Assignment of participants to cohorts was predicated upon participant-reported clinical history. Cohort 3 donors counted as recovered after two negative PCRs, clearance, or resolved symptoms. Original methodology: Nucleated cell number was recorded as an estimate derived from reference gene primer amplification. Sequenced by immunoSEQ multiplex PCR; TCRdb stores in-frame clones only, minus some. V and J calls and clone size come straight from that table; D and trimming were deduced from the DNA. The sample has 400,000 to 450,000 clones, 80% to 90% seen once. The clonotype was recovered from a man in his thirties or forties who had recovered from COVID-19. Sequences were obtained from PBMCs or T cells enriched from blood (not recorded which).

In nucleotides, the CDR3 is TGTGCCAGCAGCCGGGACAGGGTTGGAGAAAAACTGTTTTTT. It is translated as CASSRDRVGEKLFF. This sequence joins TRBV3-1 (or the pseudogene TRBV3-2) and TRBJ1-4, with TRBD1 matching 9 bases. Germline CDR1 is LGHDT and CDR2 is YNNKEL (reference sequence). V shed 4 bases and J 8 bases; nucleotides not matched to a gene: 5. The CDR3 sequence is 14 residues long.